The 8 T cell receptor beta chains listed next were all sequenced from one sample in a study of blood T cell repertoires in COVID-19. The protocol was immunoSEQ multiplex PCR, while the TCRdb copy is restricted to in-frame clones and leaves out a portion. Here the sample spans tens of thousands of clones, approximately 88% being singletons. Sequencing used peripheral blood. These receptors originate from a man aged 50 to 60 with acute or convalescent COVID-19.

The gene calls are TRBV5-1 and TRBJ2-1, with D unclear. Germline V gives CDR1 SGHRS, CDR2 YFSETQ. This CDR3 is built from 13 residues. V lost 4 bases to trimming and J lost 8 bases, with 13 bases between them. The CDR3, as DNA: TGCGCCAGCAGCGGGTTTTTGGAGTATGAGCAGTTCTTC. Its protein is CASSGFLEYEQFF. The variable domain in full, completed from reference TRBV5-1 and TRBJ2-1, reads KAGVTQTPRYLIKTRGQQVTLSCSPISGHRSVSWYQQTPGQGLQFLFEYFSETQRNKGNFPGRFSGRQFSNSRSEMNVSTLELGDSALYLCASSGFLEYEQFFGPGTRLTVL.

The chain recombines TRBV4-1 with TRBJ2-1, with 15 bases matching TRBD2. The trim removed 0 bases at V and 6 bases at J, leaving 12 bases unmatched. Germline V gene sequence: CDR1 MGHRA, CDR2 YSYEKL. The CDR3 contains 20 residues. The CDR3 spells CASSQDRSGLAGGHGNEQFF. The CDR3 nucleotides read TGCGCCAGCAGCCAAGATAGGTCGGGACTAGCGGGAGGCCATGGCAATGAGCAGTTCTTC.

The chain combines TRBV27 with TRBJ2-7; the D gene is possibly TRBD2 (5 bases). Germline CDR1 reads MNHEY; CDR2 reads SMNVEV (reference sequence). Between the trimmed V and J ends, which lost 3 bases and 3 bases, there was a span of 12 bases. The CDR3 totals 14 residues. The CDR3: CASSLRTRGYEQYF. In DNA form, the CDR3 reads TGTGCCAGCAGTTTGCGGACTCGGGGCTACGAGCAGTACTTC.

This clone was detected only once. The rearrangement uses TRBV25-1 and TRBJ2-1; 10 bases are shared with TRBD2. V dropped 5 bases and J dropped 2; count of bases not matched to a gene: 6. Germline values: CDR1 MGHDK, CDR2 SYGVNS. This CDR3 comprises 16 residues. The CDR3 spells CASSNSGGETYNEQFF. CDR3 sequence (DNA): TGTGCCAGCAGTAACAGCGGGGGGGAAACCTACAATGAGCAGTTCTTC.

There are a few counts of this clone. The chain uses TRBV5-6 and TRBJ1-5; D is perhaps TRBD1 (6 bases). The V gene's germline CDR1 is SGHDT and CDR2 YYEEEE. The length of the CDR3 is 14 residues. V dropped 4 bases and J dropped 3 bases, with 11 bases sitting between them. CDR3 region: CASSTRQVNQPQHF. CDR3 DNA sequence: TGTGCCAGCAGCACACGACAGGTCAATCAGCCCCAGCATTTT. Filled out from reference TRBV5-6 and TRBJ1-5, the complete variable domain reads DAGVTQSPTHLIKTRGQQVTLRCSPKSGHDTVSWYQQALGQGPQFIFQYYEEEERQRGNFPDRFSGHQFPNYSSELNVNALLLGDSALYLCASSTRQVNQPQHFGDGTRLSIL.

The rearrangement uses TRBV10-1 and TRBJ1-3, with unresolved D. The CDR3 runs 13 residues. Trimming shortened V by 7 bases and J by 0 bases, and 7 bases separated the two germline ends. CDR1 WNHNN and CDR2 SYGVQD come from the germline V gene (reference sequence). CDR3 sequence: CASTRDSGNTIYF. As DNA, the CDR3 is TGCGCCAGCACTCGGGACTCTGGAAACACCATATATTTT.

This clone was counted a few times. The chain uses TRBV24-1 and TRBJ2-2; 10 nucleotides line up with TRBD1. V was pared by 9 bases and J by 6 bases, with 9 bases of the junction left unmatched. Germline V gene lookup returns CDR1 KGHDR and CDR2 SFDVKD. The CDR3 loop spans 15 amino acids. CDR3 sequence: CATGGIDRGPGELFF. In DNA form, the CDR3 reads TGTGCCACCGGGGGGATCGACAGGGGGCCCGGGGAGCTGTTTTTT.

The count of this clone is one. This sequence joins TRBV21-1 and TRBJ2-5; the table's D call, TRBD1, has no DNA check behind it. TRBV21-1 is a known pseudogene. The CDR3 length is 18 residues. The CDR3, as DNA: TGTGCCAGCAGCAAAGCGCTTTCACCACGAAGGGGATCGGAGACCCAGTACTTC. The encoded protein is CASSKALSPRRGSETQYF.